This T cell receptor beta chain was recorded in a study of beta chain features in type 1 diabetes. Study results and limitations: Type 1 diabetes patients showed fewer insertions and more deletions at VDJ junctions.

Looked up from germline, CDR1 is SGHAT and CDR2 is FQNNGV. There are 13 residues in the CDR3. V was shortened by 1 base and J by 2 bases, with 5 bases between the two germline ends. Every isolated RNA sample was fully reverse transcribed, so sequencing captured expressed TCRB transcripts. Mean read depth for naive, central memory and regulatory T cell samples was 3.5 million to 4.5 million reads. Data came from immunoSEQ multiplex PCR; TCRdb stores just in-frame clones and leaves some out. The table has 300,000 to 400,000 clones, approximately 12% seen once; the top ten hold approximately 0.015%. Note on this clone: Its antigen is unknown.

The chain combines TRBV11-2 with TRBJ2-5; D is uncertain. Input material: naive CD4+ T cells from blood. The sequence came from a man between 18 and 29 years old in good health. CDR3 bases: TGTGCCAGCAGCTTAGCGCGTCAAGAGACCCAGTACTTC. This sequence encodes CASSLARQETQYF.